Following are 26 T cell receptor beta chains from one sample sequenced in a study of T cells in tuberculosis (dated by TCRdb to 2016 to 2018). The receptor library was made with the immunoSEQ multiplex PCR assay. Drawn from immuneACCESS, this table holds only the in-frame rearrangements with V and J called that TCRdb kept. Clones are partly lost; checked studies trace under half to an unresolved V gene and leave the rest unexplained. This sample has under 40,000 clones in its table, and approximately 90% of those were observed once. Around 2.2% of the sample rests with the top ten. Sequences were obtained from PBMCs. Receptors were obtained from a donor between 10 and 29 years old with latent tuberculosis or without tuberculosis infection.

The CDR3 nucleotides read TGTGCCAGCAGCCCAGGGGGCACTGAAGCTTTCTTT. It specifies CASSPGGTEAFF. The chain combines TRBV7-3 with TRBJ1-1; 7 bases agree with TRBD1. This CDR3 region has 12 residues. Germline CDR1 and CDR2: SGHTA and FQGTGA. V gave up 5 bases and J gave up 4 bases; unmatched junction bases: 1. Combining the CDR3 with reference TRBV7-3 and TRBJ1-1 gives the whole variable domain GAGVSQTPSNKVTEKGKYVELRCDPISGHTALYWYRQSLGQGPEFLIYFQGTGAADDSGLPNDRFFAVRPEGSVSTLKIQRTERGDSAVYLCASSPGGTEAFFGQGTRLTVV.

This clone occurred a few times. DNA for the CDR3: TGTGCCAGCAACAAGGGGAGGGACACTGAAGCTTTCTTT. It yields the protein CASNKGRDTEAFF. The chain combines TRBV9 with TRBJ1-1; D is perhaps TRBD1 (5 bases). The V gene lost 6 bases and the J gene lost 3 bases, with 12 bases spanning the gap. Germline CDR1 SGDLS, CDR2 YYNGEE. The CDR3 is made up of 13 amino acids.

This chain connects TRBV9 to TRBJ2-1; a possible D gene is TRBD2 (5 bases). CDR1 is SGDLS and CDR2 is YYNGEE in the germline V gene. Deletions cut 3 bases from V and 0 bases from J, with 10 bases between. The length of the CDR3 is 15 residues. DNA for the CDR3: TGTGCCAGCAGCGGAGGGCCGAGCTCCTACAATGAGCAGTTCTTC. Amino acids: CASSGGPSSYNEQFF.

The chain combines TRBV2 with TRBJ2-3; D is undetermined. The V gene's germline CDR1 is SNHLY and CDR2 FYNNEI. The CDR3 spans 17 residues. Trimming removed 2 bases from V and 5 bases from J, with 20 bases in between. CDR3 loop: CASSESLWSRLGDTQYF. CDR3 DNA: TGTGCCAGCAGTGAATCTCTTTGGTCCCGACTTGGAGATACGCAGTATTTT.

The chain links TRBV5-1 to TRBJ2-5, with 14 bases identical to TRBD2. Germline lookup yields CDR1 SGHRS and CDR2 YFSETQ. With V trimmed by 4 bases and J by 5 bases, 4 bases remained unmatched. This CDR3 region has 15 residues. CDR3 residues: CASSGTSGGRETQYF. The CDR3 DNA follows: TGCGCCAGCAGCGGGACTAGCGGGGGAAGGGAGACCCAGTACTTC.

This rearrangement joins TRBV27 to TRBJ2-7, with no clear D. Germline V gene lookup returns CDR1 MNHEY and CDR2 SMNVEV (reference sequence). Deletions cut 2 bases from V and 2 bases from J, with 13 bases between. This CDR3 contains 15 residues. The CDR3 loop reads CASSLGSHSAYEQYF. The CDR3 DNA is TGTGCCAGCAGTTTAGGTTCTCATAGTGCCTACGAGCAGTACTTC.

The rearrangement uses TRBV28 and TRBJ2-7; 10 bases line up with TRBD1. V trimming: 8 bases; J trimming: 1 base; junction bases outside the gene matches: 11. Germline CDR1 MDHEN, CDR2 SYDVKM. This CDR3 has 16 residues. CDR3 region: CASDRDRGVRSYEQYF. The CDR3 DNA is TGTGCCAGCGACCGGGACAGGGGTGTTCGATCCTACGAGCAGTACTTC.

The CDR3 loop reads CASSLRTSGSLNYEQYF. In DNA form, the CDR3 reads TGCGCCAGCAGCCTACGGACTAGCGGGAGCCTCAACTACGAGCAGTACTTC. The chain links TRBV5-1 to TRBJ2-7, with TRBD2 matching over 13 bases. Germline lookup yields CDR1 SGHRS and CDR2 YFSETQ. The CDR3 length is 17 residues. Losses at the gene ends were 4 bases for V and 3 bases for J; bases not matched to a gene: 10.

The gene calls are TRBV2 and TRBJ1-5; D is ambiguous. CDR3 length: 13 amino acids. V gave up 8 bases and J gave up 0 bases, with 8 bases separating them. Germline CDR1 reads SNHLY; CDR2 reads FYNNEI. The CDR3 nucleotides read TGTGCCAGCGGCGGGGATAGCAATCAGCCCCAGCATTTT. Its protein product is CASGGDSNQPQHF.

V is TRBV6-1 and J is TRBJ2-3, with TRBD1 matching 9 bases. Trimming at V came to 6 bases and at J to 3 bases, leaving 7 bases not matched to a gene. The CDR3 extends over 15 amino acids. Germline CDR1 is MNHNS and CDR2 is SASEGT. CDR3 loop: CASSLSDRGTDTQYF. The CDR3, as DNA: TGTGCCAGCAGCCTGTCGGACAGGGGTACAGATACGCAGTATTTT.

This rearrangement joins TRBV7-9 to TRBJ1-1; 7 positions agree with TRBD1. The CDR3 contains 14 residues. Unmatched junction bases numbered 9, after V lost 10 bases and J lost 1 base. Germline V CDR1 and CDR2: SEHNR, FQNEAQ (reference sequence). The CDR3 here is CATHRGQRNTEAFF. The CDR3 bases are TGTGCCACCCACAGGGGCCAGCGGAACACTGAAGCTTTCTTT. The variable domain in full, with the rest retrieved from reference TRBV7-9 and TRBJ1-1, is DTGVSQNPRHKITKRGQNVTFRCDPISEHNRLYWYRQTLGQGPEFLTYFQNEAQLEKSRLLSDRFSAERPKGSFSTLEIQRTEQGDSAMYLCATHRGQRNTEAFFGQGTRLTVV.

The chain links TRBV4-3 to TRBJ1-2; possibly TRBD1 for D (5 bases). The CDR3 has 14 residues. Per germline, CDR1 LGHNA and CDR2 YSLEER. V lost 0 bases to trimming and J lost 7 bases, with 12 bases between them. DNA for the CDR3: TGCGCCAGCAGCCAAGATCGGCGGGGCTCTGGCTACACCTTC. This codes for CASSQDRRGSGYTF.

J is TRBJ2-5 and V is TRBV7-7; D possibly corresponds to TRBD1 (6 bases). V gave up 1 base and J gave up 7 bases, with 10 bases separating them. The length of the CDR3 is 13 residues. Germline assignment: CDR1 SSHAT and CDR2 FNYEAQ (reference sequence). CDR3 coding DNA: TGTGCCAGCAGCTTAGACAGGGATGGGACCCAGTACTTC. Translated, it gives CASSLDRDGTQYF.

A few counts support this clone. V usage is TRBV11-3 and J usage is TRBJ2-5, with 11 bases that match TRBD2. J gave up 9 bases and V 5 bases, and 14 bases lay outside the gene matches. The CDR3 has 16 residues. Germline values: CDR1 SGHNT, CDR2 YENEEA. DNA for the CDR3: TGTGCCAGCAGCACAACCTCCGGGACTAGCGGATACTCCCAGTACTTC. Translation: CASSTTSGTSGYSQYF.

The genes are TRBV9 and TRBJ2-7, with a tentative D call TRBD1 (6 bases). V lost 0 bases and J lost 6, with 22 bases in between. Germline CDR1 and CDR2: SGDLS and YYNGEE. The CDR3 runs 17 residues. CDR3 nucleotides: TGTGCCAGCAGCGTAGGGGGGCTGGGCGATTCTGAGGGCGAGCAGTACTTC. Its protein is CASSVGGLGDSEGEQYF.

The chain recombines TRBV7-2 with TRBJ1-2; D is unresolved. The CDR3 length is 14 residues. Germline CDR1 is SGHTA and CDR2 is FQGNSA. Trimming took 5 bases from V and 8 from J, leaving 18 bases between them. CDR3 sequence reads: CASSTLFPREGYTF. In DNA form, the CDR3 reads TGTGCCAGCAGCACGCTGTTCCCCCGAGAAGGCTACACCTTC.

V and J are TRBV9 and TRBJ2-1; 8 nucleotides match TRBD2. Germline V gene lookup returns CDR1 SGDLS and CDR2 YYNGEE. This CDR3 region has 15 residues. V gave up 5 bases and J gave up 7 bases; unmatched junction bases: 11. CDR3 amino acids: CASSLSGREDNEQFF. CDR3 bases: TGTGCCAGCAGTCTGAGCGGGAGAGAGGATAATGAGCAGTTCTTC.

Only a few counts were recorded for this clone. The chain combines TRBV6-4 with TRBJ2-3, with 9 bases identical to TRBD1. This CDR3 has 14 amino acids. The germline V gene encodes CDR1 MRHNA and CDR2 SNTAGT. The V and J ends lost 4 bases and 1 base, in that order; junction bases with no gene match: 0. The CDR3 sequence: CASSGTGGTDTQYF. The CDR3 DNA is TGTGCCAGCAGTGGGACAGGGGGCACAGATACGCAGTATTTT.

The chain links TRBV5-6 to TRBJ2-3; 11 nucleotides agree with TRBD2. The CDR3 spans 16 residues. Trimming cost V 2 bases and J 2 bases; bases outside gene matches: 4. Germline values: CDR1 SGHDT, CDR2 YYEEEE. CDR3 amino acids: CASSLRLAGPTDTQYF. CDR3 sequence (DNA): TGTGCCAGCAGCTTAAGACTAGCGGGACCCACAGATACGCAGTATTTT.

The CDR3 protein is CASSTGDTQYF. CDR3 sequence (DNA): TGTGCCAGTAGTACGGGGGATACGCAGTATTTT. J is TRBJ2-3 and V is TRBV19; D might be TRBD2 (5 bases). V lost 4 bases and J 6 bases, leaving 5 bases between the germline ends. Germline V gene data show CDR1 as LNHDA and CDR2 as SQIVND (reference sequence). The length of the CDR3 is 11 residues.

Here the CDR3 DNA reads TGTGCCAGCAGCTTCTCTAGCGGGGGGAACTACGAGCAGTACTTC. Its protein product is CASSFSSGGNYEQYF. This chain links TRBV7-6 with TRBJ2-7; 11 bases match TRBD2. The CDR3 runs to 15 residues. J gave up 3 bases and V 3 bases, and 4 bases lay outside the gene matches. Germline V CDR1 and CDR2: SGHVS, FNYEAQ.

V gene TRBV27 combines with J gene TRBJ1-2; no definite D call. Per germline, CDR1 MNHEY and CDR2 SMNVEV (reference sequence). V dropped 0 bases and J dropped 6 bases, with 11 bases sitting between them. The CDR3 length is 14 residues. CDR3 nucleotides: TGTGCCAGCAGTTTATCCCCGAACTCTAATGGCTACACCTTC. It yields the protein CASSLSPNSNGYTF.

This chain uses TRBV28 with TRBJ2-3, with D perhaps matching TRBD2 (6 bases). Germline assignment: CDR1 MDHEN and CDR2 SYDVKM. The CDR3 runs 14 residues. Trimming took off 2 bases at V and 6 bases at J, with 12 bases between the two ends. CDR3 loop: CASSLRRERDTQYF. For the CDR3, the DNA is TGTGCCAGCAGTTTAAGGAGGGAACGGGATACGCAGTATTTT.

This chain links TRBV10-1 with TRBJ2-1, with TRBD1 as a possible D gene (5 bases). CDR1 and CDR2 from the germline V gene are WNHNN and SYGVQD (reference sequence). Trimming shortened V by 3 bases and J by 8 bases, and 14 bases separated the two germline ends. CDR3 length equals 14 residues. CDR3 amino acids: CASSDNSGQYEQFF. DNA for the CDR3: TGCGCCAGCAGTGACAATTCAGGACAATATGAGCAGTTCTTC.

The CDR3 protein is CASSLVAGDGNEQFF. CDR3 nucleotide sequence: TGTGCCAGCAGCTTAGTAGCGGGGGACGGCAATGAGCAGTTCTTC. J is TRBJ2-1 and V is TRBV7-2; 9 positions match TRBD2. Germline values: CDR1 SGHTA, CDR2 FQGNSA. After removal of 1 base from V and 6 bases from J, the junction contained 4 bases not matched to a gene. The CDR3 extends over 15 amino acids.

This rearrangement joins TRBV5-1 to TRBJ1-4; 8 nucleotides match TRBD1. Germline V gene data show CDR1 as SGHRS and CDR2 as YFSETQ. The V gene end was trimmed by 5 bases and the J gene end by 5 bases; junction bases not matched to a gene: 8. The CDR3 contains 15 residues. In DNA, the CDR3 is TGCGCCAGCAGTCCGCAGGGGGCGAAAAATGAAAAACTGTTTTTT. Its protein is CASSPQGAKNEKLFF.